These T cell receptor beta chains were read from a single sample in a study of OX40 agonist ivuxolimab in advanced cancers. The method was immunoSEQ multiplex PCR; TCRdb's version includes in-frame clones alone and lacks a portion of them. The table lists tens of thousands of clones, over 75% of them singletons. The sample here was CD4+ or CD8+ T cells sorted from blood, taken in a trial of the OX40 agonist ivuxolimab. The receptor source for this set is an adult with an advanced solid tumor such as melanoma, head and neck, liver or kidney cancer. The CDR3 runs from the conserved cysteine through the conserved F or W.

j_call v_call cdr3_aa
TRBJ2-7 TRBV6-5 CASSRDRVSSYEQYF
TRBJ2-7 TRBV6-5 CASSLEQGAGEQYF
TRBJ2-7 TRBV11-3 CASSHRTGSSYEQYF
TRBJ1-2 TRBV4-3 CASSPANRGGYTF
TRBJ2-3 TRBV6-5 CASSTGGDTDTQYF
TRBJ1-4 TRBV19 CASSGGLPATNEKLFF
TRBJ1-3 TRBV4-3 CASSQDRGTGTGNTIYF
TRBJ2-2 TRBV29-1 CSVLREGELFF
TRBJ2-3 TRBV7-9 CASSQPQGASTDTQYF
TRBJ2-1 TRBV7-2 CASSLLLGDNEQFF
TRBJ1-2 TRBV6-5 CASSYIGGSRDYGYTF
TRBJ2-1 TRBV5-4 CASSLYGRSYEQFF
TRBJ1-4 TRBV4-3 CASSHQPNEKLFF
TRBJ2-7 TRBV5-4 CASRYGTSGNYEQYF
TRBJ2-7 TRBV11-2 CASSFSFSDEQYF
TRBJ1-3 TRBV13 CASSWKQGSGNTIYF
TRBJ2-3 TRBV28 CASKYSTDTQYF
TRBJ2-5 TRBV11-3 CASSPPTFPGLAGETQYF
TRBJ1-2 TRBV19 CASSNPGQGYGYTF
TRBJ2-4 TRBV9 CASSPSGGKIAKNIQYF
TRBJ2-7 TRBV21-1 CASSKKSRASYEQYF
TRBJ2-1 TRBV4-1 CASSQDPGSDNEQFF
TRBJ2-1 TRBV4-3 CASSQDGVGDNEQFF